These T cell receptor beta chains were read from a single sample in a study of CD8 T cells in Susac syndrome. TCRdb reprocessed the immunoSEQ multiplex PCR reads via MiXCR and lists one record per CDR3 protein. Among 130,000 or so distinct CDR3 sequences listed, over 90% were seen once. Sequenced input: CD8+ T cells from PBMCs. These receptor sequences come from a human donor with Susac syndrome. Both conserved end residues are part of each CDR3. Fields, in order: clone size, J gene, V gene, D gene, CDR3 protein, CDR3 DNA. The D gene is left open where the match is weak. Clone size is given for some rows only: seen once, a few or many times, or a class if the clone is expanded.

few | TRBJ2-4 | TRBV5-8 | TRBD1 | CASSLAEAGGYDIGNIQYF | TGTGCCAGCAGCTTGGCGGAGGCAGGGGGCTACGATATAGGGAACATTCAGTACTTC
. | TRBJ2-3 | TRBV29-1 | . | CSIQEGTDTQYF | TGCTCCATACAAGAGGGCACAGATACGCAGTATTTT
. | TRBJ2-3 | TRBV20-1 | TRBD2 | CSARGRLAGPSTDTQYF | TGCAGTGCTAGGGGAAGACTAGCGGGCCCAAGCACAGATACGCAGTATTTT
. | TRBJ2-1 | TRBV20-1 | . | CSARDAGYNEQFF | TGCAGTGCTAGAGATGCGGGGTACAATGAGCAGTTCTTC
. | TRBJ1-1 | TRBV15 | . | CATSRATGEAFF | TGTGCCACCAGCAGAGCGACAGGTGAAGCTTTCTTT
. | TRBJ2-5 | TRBV4-2 | . | CASSQAGGETQYF | TGTGCCAGCAGCCAAGCCGGGGGAGAGACCCAGTACTTC
. | TRBJ1-3 | TRBV25-1 | . | CASSDREAGNTIYF | TGTGCCAGCAGTGATCGGGAGGCTGGAAACACCATATATTTT
. | TRBJ2-3 | TRBV9 | TRBD2 | CASRATSGGYTDTQYF | TGTGCCAGCAGAGCAACTAGCGGGGGGTACACAGATACGCAGTATTTT
. | TRBJ2-1 | TRBV12-3/TRBV12-4 | TRBD1 | CASSTTGGAYNEQFF | TGTGCCAGCAGTACGACAGGGGGCGCCTACAATGAGCAGTTCTTC
few | TRBJ2-3 | TRBV4-3 | . | CASSQEVADTQYF | TGCGCCAGCAGCCAAGAGGTAGCGGATACGCAGTATTTT
. | TRBJ2-1 | TRBV20-1 | . | CSARDRYTYNEQFF | TGCAGTGCTAGAGATCGGTACACCTACAATGAGCAGTTCTTC
. | TRBJ2-7 | TRBV7-9 | . | CASSLPGRTYEQYF | TGTGCCAGCAGCTTACCGGGCAGGACCTACGAGCAGTACTTC
. | TRBJ1-1 | TRBV6-5 | TRBD1 | CASSPHRGEAFF | TGTGCCAGCAGTCCTCACAGGGGTGAAGCTTTCTTT
. | TRBJ1-2 | TRBV6-5 | . | CASSSQVPGYTF | TGTGCCAGCAGTAGTCAAGTTCCTGGCTACACCTTC
. | TRBJ2-1 | TRBV7-2 | . | CASSLASQGHYNEQFF | TGTGCCAGCAGCTTAGCGAGCCAGGGCCACTACAATGAGCAGTTCTTC
once | TRBJ2-7 | TRBV9 | . | CASSASRGSPSYEQYF | TGTGCCAGCAGCGCTAGTCGGGGCTCCCCTTCCTACGAGCAGTACTTC
. | TRBJ2-2 | TRBV4-2 | . | CASSQSGELFF | TGTGCCAGCAGCCAATCCGGGGAGCTGTTTTTT
. | TRBJ2-7 | TRBV7-9 | . | CASSPPAGGYDEQYF | TGTGCCAGCAGCCCCCCGGCAGGGGGGTACGACGAGCAGTACTTC
. | TRBJ2-7 | TRBV4-2 | TRBD2 | CASSQGTSGNYEQYF | TGTGCCAGCAGCCAGGGGACTAGCGGGAACTACGAGCAGTACTTC
. | TRBJ2-2 | TRBV5-1 | . | CASSPGRQVAATGELFF | TGCGCCAGCAGCCCAGGACGACAGGTTGCGGCCACCGGGGAGCTGTTTTTT
few | TRBJ1-2 | TRBV13 | . | CASSLGQGYGYTF | TGTGCCAGCAGCTTAGGACAGGGTTATGGCTACACCTTC
. | TRBJ1-6 | TRBV4-1 | . | CASSRRVPNSPLHF | TGCGCCAGCAGCCGTAGGGTACCTAATTCACCCCTCCACTTT
. | TRBJ2-1 | TRBV14 | TRBD1 | CASSSPGQGVEQFF | TGTGCCAGCAGCTCACCGGGACAGGGAGTTGAGCAGTTCTTC
. | TRBJ2-3 | TRBV20-1 | TRBD2 | CSARDMTSGGFDTQYF | TGCAGTGCTAGAGACATGACTAGCGGGGGGTTCGATACGCAGTATTTT
. | TRBJ2-1 | TRBV7-9 | . | CASSLASREQFF | TGTGCCAGCAGCTTAGCTTCCCGGGAGCAGTTCTTC
. | TRBJ2-5 | TRBV9 | . | CASSVGLGQETQYF | TGTGCCAGCAGCGTAGGACTGGGCCAAGAGACCCAGTACTTC
. | TRBJ1-4 | TRBV27 | . | CASSSLTVSEKLFF | TGTGCCAGCAGTTCCCTGACAGTTTCCGAAAAACTGTTTTTT
. | TRBJ2-7 | TRBV9 | . | CASSGGGGDEQYF | TGTGCCAGCAGCGGAGGGGGAGGGGACGAGCAGTACTTC
. | TRBJ2-1 | TRBV20-1 | . | CSAPSWLANNEQFF | TGCAGTGCCCCGAGCTGGCTAGCGAACAATGAGCAGTTCTTC
once | TRBJ1-2 | TRBV13 | TRBD1 | CASSLGTGVDGYTF | TGTGCCAGCAGCTTAGGGACAGGGGTGGATGGCTACACCTTC
. | TRBJ2-7 | TRBV15 | TRBD1 | CATSSRDRGSYEQYF | TGTGCCACCAGCAGCCGGGACAGGGGATCCTACGAGCAGTACTTC
. | TRBJ1-2 | TRBV6-2/TRBV6-3 | . | CASSYDALYGYTF | TGTGCCAGCAGTTACGACGCCCTCTATGGCTACACCTTC
. | TRBJ2-5 | TRBV11-2 | . | CASSSDGTWQETQYF | TGTGCCAGCAGCTCCGATGGGACATGGCAAGAGACCCAGTACTTC
. | TRBJ2-3 | TRBV9 | . | CASSGLGDTQYF | TGTGCCAGCAGCGGGCTAGGGGATACGCAGTATTTT
. | TRBJ2-3 | TRBV20-1 | . | CSARGLDTQYF | TGCAGTGCTAGAGGGCTAGATACGCAGTATTTT
. | TRBJ1-1 | TRBV2 | . | CASTQPGDWNTEAFF | TGTGCCAGCACCCAGCCGGGGGATTGGAACACTGAAGCTTTCTTT
. | TRBJ1-2 | TRBV19 | . | CASSMPTHNYGYTF | TGTGCCAGTAGTATGCCGACACATAACTATGGCTACACCTTC
. | TRBJ2-5 | TRBV9 | TRBD2 | CASSADGTSLAETQYF | TGTGCCAGCAGCGCCGACGGGACTAGCCTAGCAGAGACCCAGTACTTC
once | TRBJ1-1 | TRBV11-2 | . | CASSLGWEAFF | TGTGCCAGCAGCTTGGGTTGGGAAGCTTTCTTT
. | TRBJ2-7 | TRBV5-1 | . | CASSGGTYYEQYF | TGCGCCAGCAGCGGGGGCACCTACTACGAGCAGTACTTC
once | TRBJ1-2 | TRBV29-1 | TRBD1 | CSVDSDRGGYGYTF | TGCAGCGTTGACTCCGACAGGGGAGGCTATGGCTACACCTTC
. | TRBJ2-1 | TRBV12-3/TRBV12-4 | . | CASAVSGSSYNEQFF | TGTGCCTCTGCGGTTTCGGGTAGCTCCTACAATGAGCAGTTCTTC
. | TRBJ2-6 | TRBV5-1 | TRBD1 | CASSLGVGQGAAGANVLTF | TGCGCCAGCAGCTTGGGTGTCGGGCAGGGGGCGGCTGGGGCCAACGTCCTGACTTTC
. | TRBJ2-1 | TRBV29-1 | . | CSVEDRGGPYNEQFF | TGCAGCGTTGAAGATCGTGGGGGGCCCTACAATGAGCAGTTCTTC
once | TRBJ1-2 | TRBV2 | . | CASSSYRVEYGYTF | TGTGCCAGCAGTTCGTACAGGGTTGAGTATGGCTACACCTTC
. | TRBJ2-5 | TRBV7-6 | TRBD2 | CASSLAGAGGQETQYF | TGTGCCAGCAGCTTAGCGGGTGCGGGGGGGCAAGAGACCCAGTACTTC
. | TRBJ2-1 | TRBV6-2/TRBV6-3 | TRBD2 | CASSATSGYNEQFF | TGTGCCAGCAGTGCCACTAGCGGATACAATGAGCAGTTCTTC
. | TRBJ1-5 | TRBV10-2 | . | CASSGGTGQPQHF | TGCGCCAGCAGTGGTGGCACAGGTCAGCCCCAGCATTTT
. | TRBJ2-1 | TRBV29-1 | . | CSATPENEQFF | TGCAGCGCCACCCCTGAGAATGAGCAGTTCTTC
once | TRBJ2-7 | TRBV15 | . | CATALLGGRNEQYF | TGTGCCACAGCACTTCTCGGGGGCCGCAACGAGCAGTACTTC
. | TRBJ1-1 | TRBV25-1 | . | CASSGRVDGFEAFF | TGTGCCAGCAGTGGGCGGGTCGACGGATTTGAAGCTTTCTTT
once | TRBJ1-2 | TRBV29-1 | . | CSVVSETYGYTF | TGCAGCGTTGTATCGGAGACATATGGCTACACCTTC
. | TRBJ2-1 | TRBV12-3/TRBV12-4 | . | CASSYDSGNEQFF | TGTGCCAGCAGTTACGACAGCGGAAATGAGCAGTTCTTC
. | TRBJ2-7 | TRBV29-1 | TRBD1 | CSVTGQKSSYEQYF | TGCAGCGTCACGGGACAGAAGAGCTCCTACGAGCAGTACTTC